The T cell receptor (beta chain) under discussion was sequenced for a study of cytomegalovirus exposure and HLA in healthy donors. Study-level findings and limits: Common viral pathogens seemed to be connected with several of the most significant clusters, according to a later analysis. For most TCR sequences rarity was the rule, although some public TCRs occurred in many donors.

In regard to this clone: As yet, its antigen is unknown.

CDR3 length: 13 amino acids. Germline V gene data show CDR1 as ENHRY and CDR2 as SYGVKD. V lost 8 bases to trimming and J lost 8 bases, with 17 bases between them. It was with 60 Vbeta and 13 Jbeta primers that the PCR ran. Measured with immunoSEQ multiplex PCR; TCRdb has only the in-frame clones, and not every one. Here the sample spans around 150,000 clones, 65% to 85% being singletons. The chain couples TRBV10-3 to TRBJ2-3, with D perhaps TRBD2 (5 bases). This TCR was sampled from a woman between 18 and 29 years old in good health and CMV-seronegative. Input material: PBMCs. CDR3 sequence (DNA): TGTGCCATCGGATCGAAGGACGCGGGTACGCAGTATTTT. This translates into CAIGSKDAGTQYF.